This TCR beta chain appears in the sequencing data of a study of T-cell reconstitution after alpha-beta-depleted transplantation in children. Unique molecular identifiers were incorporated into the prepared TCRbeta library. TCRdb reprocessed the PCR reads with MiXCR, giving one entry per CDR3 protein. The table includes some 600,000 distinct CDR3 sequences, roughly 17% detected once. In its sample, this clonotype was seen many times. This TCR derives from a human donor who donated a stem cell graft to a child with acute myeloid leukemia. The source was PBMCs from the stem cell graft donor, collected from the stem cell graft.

CDR3 nucleotide sequence: TGCAGTGCTAGTCTAGACAATGAGCAGTTCTTC. Protein: CSASLDNEQFF. This chain links TRBV20-1 with TRBJ2-1; D uncertain. CDR1 and CDR2 from the germline V gene are DFQATT and SNEGSKA (reference sequence). This CDR3 is 11 amino acids long. V was shortened by 3 bases and J by 5 bases, with 5 bases between the two germline ends.